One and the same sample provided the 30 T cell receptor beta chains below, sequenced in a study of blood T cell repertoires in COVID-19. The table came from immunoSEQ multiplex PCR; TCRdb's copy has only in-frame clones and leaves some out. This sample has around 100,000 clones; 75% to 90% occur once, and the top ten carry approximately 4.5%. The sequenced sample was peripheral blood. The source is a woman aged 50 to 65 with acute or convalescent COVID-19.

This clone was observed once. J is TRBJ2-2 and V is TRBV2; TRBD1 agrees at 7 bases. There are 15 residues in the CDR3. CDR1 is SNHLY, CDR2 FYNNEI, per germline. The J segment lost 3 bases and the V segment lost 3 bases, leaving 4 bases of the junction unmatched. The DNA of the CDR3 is TGTGCCAGCAGTGAGCAGGGACAGTACACCGGGGAGCTGTTTTTT. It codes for CASSEQGQYTGELFF.

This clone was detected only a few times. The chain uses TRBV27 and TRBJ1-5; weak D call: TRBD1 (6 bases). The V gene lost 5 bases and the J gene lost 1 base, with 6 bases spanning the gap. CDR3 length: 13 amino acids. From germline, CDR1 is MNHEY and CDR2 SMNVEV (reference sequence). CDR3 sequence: CASSQGSNQPQHF. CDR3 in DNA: TGTGCCAGCAGTCAGGGGAGCAATCAGCCCCAGCATTTT.

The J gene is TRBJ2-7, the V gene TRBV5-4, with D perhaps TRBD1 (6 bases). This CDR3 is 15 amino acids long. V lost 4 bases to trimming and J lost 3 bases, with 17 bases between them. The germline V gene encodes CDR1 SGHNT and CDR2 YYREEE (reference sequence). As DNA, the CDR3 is TGTGCCAGCAGCAAACAGGGCCTGGTTAGCTACGAGCAGTACTTC. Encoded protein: CASSKQGLVSYEQYF. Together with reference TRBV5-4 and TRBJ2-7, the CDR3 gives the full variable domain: ETGVTQSPTHLIKTRGQQVTLRCSSQSGHNTVSWYQQALGQGPQFIFQYYREEENGRGNFPPRFSGLQFPNYSSELNVNALELDDSALYLCASSKQGLVSYEQYFGPGTRLTVT.

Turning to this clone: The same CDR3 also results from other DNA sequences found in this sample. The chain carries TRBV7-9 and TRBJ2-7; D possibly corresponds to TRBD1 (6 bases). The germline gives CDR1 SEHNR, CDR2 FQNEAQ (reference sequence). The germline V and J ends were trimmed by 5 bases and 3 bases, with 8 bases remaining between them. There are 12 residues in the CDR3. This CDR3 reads CASSLQGYEQYF. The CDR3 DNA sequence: TGTGCCAGCAGCCTACAGGGCTACGAGCAGTACTTC.

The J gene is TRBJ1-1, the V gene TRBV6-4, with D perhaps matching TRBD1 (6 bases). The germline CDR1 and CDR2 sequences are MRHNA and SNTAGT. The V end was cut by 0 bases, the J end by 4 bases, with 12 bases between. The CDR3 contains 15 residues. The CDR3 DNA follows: TGTGCCAGCAGTGACTCGGGGCAGGGGCTCACTGAAGCTTTCTTT. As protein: CASSDSGQGLTEAFF.

The CDR3 DNA reads as TGTGCCACACGGGACAGGGGTTGGGAGCAGTACTTC. The encoded protein is CATRDRGWEQYF. This sequence joins TRBV10-3 and TRBJ2-7, with 10 bases that match TRBD1. Germline V gene lookup returns CDR1 ENHRY and CDR2 SYGVKD. The V and J ends lost 10 bases and 7 bases, in that order; junction bases with no gene match: 7. The CDR3 loop spans 12 amino acids.

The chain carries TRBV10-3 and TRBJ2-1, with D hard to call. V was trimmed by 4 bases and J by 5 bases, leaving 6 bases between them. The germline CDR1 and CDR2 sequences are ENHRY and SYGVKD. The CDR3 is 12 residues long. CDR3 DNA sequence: TGTGCCATCAGTGGGTCCAACAATGAGCAGTTCTTC. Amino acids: CAISGSNNEQFF.

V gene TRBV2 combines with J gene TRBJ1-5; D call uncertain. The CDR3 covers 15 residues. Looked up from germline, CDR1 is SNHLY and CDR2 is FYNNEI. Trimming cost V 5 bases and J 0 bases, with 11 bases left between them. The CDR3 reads CASSKQTYSNQPQHF. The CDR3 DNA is TGTGCCAGCAGTAAACAGACATATAGCAATCAGCCCCAGCATTTT.

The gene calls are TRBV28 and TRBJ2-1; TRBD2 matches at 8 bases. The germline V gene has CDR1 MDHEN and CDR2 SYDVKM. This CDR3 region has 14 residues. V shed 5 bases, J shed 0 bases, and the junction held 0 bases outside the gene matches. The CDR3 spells CASSSGSSYNEQFF. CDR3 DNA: TGTGCCAGCAGTAGCGGGAGCTCCTACAATGAGCAGTTCTTC.

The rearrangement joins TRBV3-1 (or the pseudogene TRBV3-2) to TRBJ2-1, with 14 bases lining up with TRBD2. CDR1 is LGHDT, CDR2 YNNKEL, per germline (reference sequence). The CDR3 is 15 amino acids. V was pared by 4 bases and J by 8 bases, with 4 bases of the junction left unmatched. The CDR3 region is CASSRGLAGVYEQFF. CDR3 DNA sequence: TGTGCCAGCAGCCGGGGACTAGCGGGAGTCTATGAGCAGTTCTTC.

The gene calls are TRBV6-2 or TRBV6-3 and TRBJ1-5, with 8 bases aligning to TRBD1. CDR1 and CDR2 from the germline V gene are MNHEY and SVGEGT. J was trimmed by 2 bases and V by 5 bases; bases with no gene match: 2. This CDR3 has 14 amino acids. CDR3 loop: CASSKDRGNQPQHF. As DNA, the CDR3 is TGTGCCAGCAGTAAGGACAGGGGCAATCAGCCCCAGCATTTT.

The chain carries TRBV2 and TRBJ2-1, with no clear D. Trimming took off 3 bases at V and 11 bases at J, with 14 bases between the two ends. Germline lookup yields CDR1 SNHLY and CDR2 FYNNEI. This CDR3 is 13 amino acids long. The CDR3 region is CASSDPARLQQFF. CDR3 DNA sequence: TGTGCCAGCAGTGACCCCGCCAGGCTCCAGCAGTTCTTC.

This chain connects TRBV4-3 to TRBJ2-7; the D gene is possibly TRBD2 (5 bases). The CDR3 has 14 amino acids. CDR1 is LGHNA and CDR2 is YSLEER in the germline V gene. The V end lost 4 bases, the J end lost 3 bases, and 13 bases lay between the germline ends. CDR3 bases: TGCGCCAGCAGCCGGGAGAGCGAGAACTACGAGCAGTACTTC. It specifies CASSRESENYEQYF.

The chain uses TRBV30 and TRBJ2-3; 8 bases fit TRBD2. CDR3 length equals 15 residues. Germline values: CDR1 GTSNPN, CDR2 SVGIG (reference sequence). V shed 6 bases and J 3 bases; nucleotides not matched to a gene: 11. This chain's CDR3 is CACRHSGEGTDTQYF. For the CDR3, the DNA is TGTGCCTGTCGCCATAGCGGGGAAGGGACAGATACGCAGTATTTT.

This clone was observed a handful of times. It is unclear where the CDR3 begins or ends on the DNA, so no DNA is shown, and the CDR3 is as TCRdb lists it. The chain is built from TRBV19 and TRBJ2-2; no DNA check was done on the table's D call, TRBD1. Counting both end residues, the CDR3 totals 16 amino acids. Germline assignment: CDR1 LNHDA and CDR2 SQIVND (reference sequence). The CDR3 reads CASSSDRGRTPGSCFF.

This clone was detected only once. The CDR3 sequence: CASSLDVGEQFF. CDR3 DNA: TGTGCCAGCAGCTTAGACGTCGGTGAGCAGTTCTTC. The chain couples TRBV11-2 to TRBJ2-1; D remains unclear. V was cut by 0 bases and J by 9 bases, with 6 bases left in between. Germline CDR1 and CDR2: SGHAT and FQNNGV. The CDR3 is made up of 12 amino acids.

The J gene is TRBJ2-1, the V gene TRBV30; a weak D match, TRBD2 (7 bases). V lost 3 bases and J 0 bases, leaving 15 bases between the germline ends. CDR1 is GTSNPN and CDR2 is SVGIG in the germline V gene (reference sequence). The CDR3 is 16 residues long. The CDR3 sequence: CAWSGGGRSSYNEQFF. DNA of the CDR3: TGTGCCTGGAGCGGCGGGGGCCGAAGCTCCTACAATGAGCAGTTCTTC.

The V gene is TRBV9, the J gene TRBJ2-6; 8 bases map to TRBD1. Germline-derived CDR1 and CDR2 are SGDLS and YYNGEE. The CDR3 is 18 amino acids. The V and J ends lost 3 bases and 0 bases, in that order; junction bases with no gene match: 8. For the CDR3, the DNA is TGTGCCAGCAGCGCCGACAGGGGCCATAGCTCTGGGGCCAACGTCCTGACTTTC. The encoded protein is CASSADRGHSSGANVLTF.

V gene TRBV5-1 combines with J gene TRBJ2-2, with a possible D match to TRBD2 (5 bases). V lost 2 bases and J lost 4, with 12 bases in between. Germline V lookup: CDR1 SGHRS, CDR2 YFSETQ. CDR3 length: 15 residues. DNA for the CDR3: TGCGCCAGCAGCTTAGAGGACTCACGCACCGGGGAGCTGTTTTTT. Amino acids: CASSLEDSRTGELFF.

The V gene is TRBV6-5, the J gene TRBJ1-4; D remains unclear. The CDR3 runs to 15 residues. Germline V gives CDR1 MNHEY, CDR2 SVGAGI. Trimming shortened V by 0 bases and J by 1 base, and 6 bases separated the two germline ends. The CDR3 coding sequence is TGTGCCAGCAGTTACTCTGGCCGAACTAATGAAAAACTGTTTTTT. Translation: CASSYSGRTNEKLFF.

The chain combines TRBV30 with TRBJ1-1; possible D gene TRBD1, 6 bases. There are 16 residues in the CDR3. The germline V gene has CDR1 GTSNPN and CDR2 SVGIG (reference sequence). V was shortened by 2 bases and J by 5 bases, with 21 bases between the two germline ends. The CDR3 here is CAWSISIPRGGTEAFF. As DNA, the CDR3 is TGTGCCTGGAGTATTTCTATTCCCAGGGGCGGGACTGAAGCTTTCTTT.

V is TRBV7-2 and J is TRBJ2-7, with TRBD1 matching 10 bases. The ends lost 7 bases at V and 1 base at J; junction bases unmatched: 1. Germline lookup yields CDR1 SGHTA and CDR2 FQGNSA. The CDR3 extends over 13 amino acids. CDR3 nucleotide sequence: TGTGCCAGCAAGGGACAGGGGTCCTACGAGCAGTACTTC. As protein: CASKGQGSYEQYF.

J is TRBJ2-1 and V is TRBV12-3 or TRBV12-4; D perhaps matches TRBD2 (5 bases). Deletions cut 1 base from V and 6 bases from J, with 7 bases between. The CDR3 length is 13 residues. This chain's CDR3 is CASSLGLFNEQFF. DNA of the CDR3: TGTGCCAGCAGTTTAGGACTATTCAATGAGCAGTTCTTC.

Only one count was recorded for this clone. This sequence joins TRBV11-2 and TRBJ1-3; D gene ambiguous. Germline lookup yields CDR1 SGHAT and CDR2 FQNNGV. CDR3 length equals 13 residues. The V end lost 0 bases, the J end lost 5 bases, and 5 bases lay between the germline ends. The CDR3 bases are TGTGCCAGCAGCTTAGATGGGCGAAACACCATATATTTT. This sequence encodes CASSLDGRNTIYF.

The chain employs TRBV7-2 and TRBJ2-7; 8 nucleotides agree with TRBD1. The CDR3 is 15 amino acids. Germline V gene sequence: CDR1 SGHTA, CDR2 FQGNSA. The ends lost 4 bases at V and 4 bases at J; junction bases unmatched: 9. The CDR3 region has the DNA TGTGCCAGCAGCTCTGGGCCCCAGGGGGCTTACGAGCAGTACTTC. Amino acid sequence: CASSSGPQGAYEQYF.

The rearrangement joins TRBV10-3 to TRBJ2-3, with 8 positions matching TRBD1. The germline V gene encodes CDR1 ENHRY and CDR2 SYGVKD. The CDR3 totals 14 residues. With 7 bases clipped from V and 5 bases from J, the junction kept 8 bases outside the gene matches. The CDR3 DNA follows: TGTGCCATCACTAAGACAGGGGCGATAGATACGCAGTATTTT. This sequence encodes CAITKTGAIDTQYF.

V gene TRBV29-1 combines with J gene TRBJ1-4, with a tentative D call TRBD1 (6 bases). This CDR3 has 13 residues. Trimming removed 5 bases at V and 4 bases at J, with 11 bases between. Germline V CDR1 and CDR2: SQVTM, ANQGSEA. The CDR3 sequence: CSVRTDNNEKLFF. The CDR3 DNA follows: TGCAGCGTTAGGACAGATAATAATGAAAAACTGTTTTTT.

The CDR3 DNA follows: TGTGCCAGCAGCAAAGAACAGCCTGTCATGAACACTGAAGCTTTCTTT. It yields the protein CASSKEQPVMNTEAFF. The gene calls are TRBV21-1 and TRBJ1-1; the tabulated D call, TRBD1, remains unverified against the DNA. TRBV21-1 is a recognized pseudogene. The CDR3 sequence is 16 residues long.

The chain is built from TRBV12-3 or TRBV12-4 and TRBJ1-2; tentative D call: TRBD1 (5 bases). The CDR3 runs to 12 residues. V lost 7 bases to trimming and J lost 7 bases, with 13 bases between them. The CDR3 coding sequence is TGTGCCAGCACCGCGGGGGTCGTTGGCTACACCTTC. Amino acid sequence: CASTAGVVGYTF.

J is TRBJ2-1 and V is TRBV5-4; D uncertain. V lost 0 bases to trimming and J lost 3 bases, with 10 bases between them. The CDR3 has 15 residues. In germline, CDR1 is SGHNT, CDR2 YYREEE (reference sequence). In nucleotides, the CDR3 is TGTGCCAGCAGCTTGGGAGTAGACTTCTACAATGAGCAGTTCTTC. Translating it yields CASSLGVDFYNEQFF.